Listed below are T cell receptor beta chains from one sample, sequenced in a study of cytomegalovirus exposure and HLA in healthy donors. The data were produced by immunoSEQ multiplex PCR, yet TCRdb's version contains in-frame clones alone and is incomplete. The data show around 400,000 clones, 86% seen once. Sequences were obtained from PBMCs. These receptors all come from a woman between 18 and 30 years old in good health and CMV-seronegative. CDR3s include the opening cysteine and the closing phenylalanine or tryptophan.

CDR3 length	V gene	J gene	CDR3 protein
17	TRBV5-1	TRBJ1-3	CASSLGRGGLSGNTIYF
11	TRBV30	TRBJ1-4	CAWSIREKLFF
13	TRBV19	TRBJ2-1	CASSRQGRAEQFF
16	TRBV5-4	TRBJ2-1	CASSSWREGPYNEQFF
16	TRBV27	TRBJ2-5	CASSHRLAGGPETQYF
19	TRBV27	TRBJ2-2	CASSPLGLAGGENTGELFF
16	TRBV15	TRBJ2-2	CATSRGLAGFTGELFF
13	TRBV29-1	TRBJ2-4	CSVTPQGRNIQYF
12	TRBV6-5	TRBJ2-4	CASYSELGIQYF
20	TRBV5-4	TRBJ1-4	CASSFLRTGTRIATNEKLFF
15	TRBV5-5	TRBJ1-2	CASSPSPGQPYGYTF
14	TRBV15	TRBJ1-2	CATSRDRTFYGYTF